Listed below are T cell receptor beta chains from one sample, sequenced in a study of spatial heterogeneity in lung cancer. TCRdb reprocessed the 5' RACE reads with MiXCR, giving one entry per CDR3 protein. The sample has roughly 38,000 distinct CDR3 sequences; 3.1% are singletons. Sequences were derived from normal lung tissue next to the tumor, sampled at surgery. The receptors here all came from a male donor with early-stage non-small cell lung cancer. Each CDR3 is given with its conserved first and last residue. Each record gives: J gene, V gene, clone size, D gene, CDR3 protein, CDR3 DNA. D genes are given only for firm matches. Size values are once, few and many counts, or a class for expanded clones, and some rows have none.

j_gene: TRBJ2-1; v_gene: TRBV4-3; abundance: many; d_gene: .; CDR3aa: CASSQDGHRLNEQFF; CDR3nt: TGCGCCAGCAGCCAAGATGGGCACAGGTTGAATGAGCAGTTCTTC
j_gene: TRBJ1-5; v_gene: TRBV18; abundance: many; d_gene: TRBD1; CDR3aa: CASSVQPGQGVQPQHF; CDR3nt: TGTGCCAGCTCCGTCCAACCGGGACAGGGCGTCCAGCCCCAGCATTTT
j_gene: TRBJ1-1; v_gene: TRBV5-1; abundance: many; d_gene: .; CDR3aa: CASTWGPGTEAFF; CDR3nt: TGCGCCAGCACCTGGGGGCCAGGCACTGAAGCTTTCTTT
j_gene: TRBJ2-3; v_gene: TRBV4-1; abundance: many; d_gene: .; CDR3aa: CASSQEGGSTSIGTDTQYF; CDR3nt: TGCGCCAGCAGCCAAGAGGGGGGCAGCACCTCTATTGGCACAGATACGCAGTATTTT
j_gene: TRBJ2-2; v_gene: TRBV11-1; abundance: few; d_gene: TRBD1; CDR3aa: CASSPGGGITGELFF; CDR3nt: TGTGCCAGCAGCCCAGGGGGCGGGATCACCGGGGAGCTGTTTTTT
j_gene: TRBJ1-4; v_gene: TRBV20-1; abundance: many; d_gene: .; CDR3aa: CSARDGTGERATNEKLFF; CDR3nt: TGCAGTGCTAGAGATGGCACAGGAGAGAGAGCAACTAATGAAAAACTGTTTTTT
j_gene: TRBJ2-3; v_gene: TRBV29-1; abundance: many; d_gene: .; CDR3aa: CSALGGGADTQYF; CDR3nt: TGCAGCGCCCTGGGCGGAGGAGCAGATACGCAGTATTTT
j_gene: TRBJ2-3; v_gene: TRBV7-2; abundance: many; d_gene: TRBD1; CDR3aa: CASSPIQGSTQYF; CDR3nt: TGTGCCAGCAGCCCAATACAGGGGAGTACGCAGTATTTT
j_gene: TRBJ2-2; v_gene: TRBV5-1; abundance: many; d_gene: .; CDR3aa: CASSPHWGGELFF; CDR3nt: TGCGCCAGCAGCCCGCATTGGGGCGGGGAGCTGTTTTTT
j_gene: TRBJ1-2; v_gene: TRBV7-3; abundance: many; d_gene: .; CDR3aa: CASSSDGTGGYTF; CDR3nt: TGTGCCAGCAGCTCAGACGGGACCGGCGGCTACACCTTC
j_gene: TRBJ2-7; v_gene: TRBV2; abundance: many; d_gene: .; CDR3aa: CAVNADYEQYF; CDR3nt: TGTGCCGTAAACGCCGACTACGAGCAGTACTTC
j_gene: TRBJ1-2; v_gene: TRBV28; abundance: many; d_gene: .; CDR3aa: CASSLALPDRRDGYTF; CDR3nt: TGTGCCAGCAGTTTAGCTCTCCCCGATAGGAGGGACGGCTACACCTTC
j_gene: TRBJ2-1; v_gene: TRBV28; abundance: many; d_gene: .; CDR3aa: CASSDYNEQFF; CDR3nt: TGTGCCAGCAGTGATTACAATGAGCAGTTCTTC
j_gene: TRBJ1-1; v_gene: TRBV28; abundance: many; d_gene: TRBD1; CDR3aa: CASSLISTGDGEAFF; CDR3nt: TGTGCCAGCAGTCTTATCTCAACAGGGGACGGTGAAGCTTTCTTT
j_gene: TRBJ2-3; v_gene: TRBV5-1; abundance: many; d_gene: TRBD2; CDR3aa: CASSPGLGSDTQYF; CDR3nt: TGCGCCAGCAGCCCGGGACTAGGTTCAGATACGCAGTATTTT
j_gene: TRBJ2-7; v_gene: TRBV5-1; abundance: many; d_gene: TRBD1; CDR3aa: CASSLGIGQGAYEQYF; CDR3nt: TGCGCCAGCAGCTTGGGGATTGGGCAGGGGGCCTACGAGCAGTACTTC
j_gene: TRBJ1-4; v_gene: TRBV12-3/TRBV12-4; abundance: many; d_gene: .; CDR3aa: CASSSDNEKLFF; CDR3nt: TGTGCCAGCAGCTCAGATAATGAAAAACTGTTTTTT
j_gene: TRBJ2-3; v_gene: TRBV2; abundance: many; d_gene: .; CDR3aa: CASGRGDTQYF; CDR3nt: TGTGCCAGCGGGAGAGGGGATACGCAGTATTTT
j_gene: TRBJ1-6; v_gene: TRBV10-3; abundance: many; d_gene: .; CDR3aa: CAASRGRDSPLHF; CDR3nt: TGTGCCGCCAGTCGGGGGAGAGATTCACCCCTCCACTTT
j_gene: TRBJ2-5; v_gene: TRBV5-4; abundance: many; d_gene: .; CDR3aa: CASRSDRYQETQYF; CDR3nt: TGTGCCAGCAGATCCGACAGGTACCAAGAGACCCAGTACTTC
j_gene: TRBJ2-5; v_gene: TRBV6-5; abundance: many; d_gene: .; CDR3aa: CASRSTRTVQETQYF; CDR3nt: TGTGCCAGCCGAAGTACCCGGACAGTTCAAGAGACCCAGTACTTC
j_gene: TRBJ2-2; v_gene: TRBV6-5; abundance: many; d_gene: .; CDR3aa: CASSYVHTGELFF; CDR3nt: TGTGCCAGCAGTTACGTCCACACCGGGGAGCTGTTTTTT
j_gene: TRBJ2-1; v_gene: TRBV7-8; abundance: many; d_gene: TRBD2; CDR3aa: CASSSAVTSGKVEQFF; CDR3nt: TGTGCCAGCAGCTCTGCCGTGACTAGCGGGAAAGTTGAGCAGTTCTTC
j_gene: TRBJ1-1; v_gene: TRBV7-2; abundance: medium-sized; d_gene: .; CDR3aa: CASSLSRVTEAFF; CDR3nt: TGTGCCAGCAGCTTATCCCGGGTCACTGAAGCTTTCTTT
j_gene: TRBJ2-7; v_gene: TRBV12-3/TRBV12-4; abundance: many; d_gene: TRBD1; CDR3aa: CASKGQGLSYEQYF; CDR3nt: TGTGCCAGCAAAGGACAGGGGTTATCCTACGAGCAGTACTTC
j_gene: TRBJ2-7; v_gene: TRBV2; abundance: few; d_gene: .; CDR3aa: CASSDYRSYEQYF; CDR3nt: TGTGCCAGCAGTGACTACCGGTCCTACGAGCAGTACTTC
j_gene: TRBJ2-1; v_gene: TRBV6-6; abundance: many; d_gene: .; CDR3aa: CASSPASGDYNEQFF; CDR3nt: TGTGCCAGCAGTCCCGCAAGCGGTGACTACAATGAGCAGTTCTTC
j_gene: TRBJ2-7; v_gene: TRBV9; abundance: many; d_gene: .; CDR3aa: CASSVAWGAGEQYF; CDR3nt: TGTGCCAGCAGCGTAGCTTGGGGGGCGGGCGAGCAGTACTTC
j_gene: TRBJ2-7; v_gene: TRBV29-1; abundance: many; d_gene: .; CDR3aa: CSPAGGAGSDEQYF; CDR3nt: TGCAGCCCGGCCGGGGGCGCGGGTAGCGACGAGCAGTACTTC
j_gene: TRBJ1-5; v_gene: TRBV6-2/TRBV6-3; abundance: many; d_gene: .; CDR3aa: CASRFYSNQPQHF; CDR3nt: TGTGCCAGCAGATTTTATAGCAATCAGCCCCAGCATTTT
j_gene: TRBJ2-3; v_gene: TRBV3-1; abundance: many; d_gene: TRBD2; CDR3aa: CASSQVGTSRRDTQYF; CDR3nt: TGTGCCAGCAGCCAAGTCGGGACTAGCCGCAGGGATACGCAGTATTTT
j_gene: TRBJ1-2; v_gene: TRBV5-1; abundance: many; d_gene: TRBD1; CDR3aa: CASSLGQGDGYTF; CDR3nt: TGCGCCAGCAGCTTGGGACAGGGCGATGGCTACACCTTC
j_gene: TRBJ2-2; v_gene: TRBV19; abundance: many; d_gene: .; CDR3aa: CASSWGGTGELFF; CDR3nt: TGTGCCAGTAGTTGGGGTGGGACCGGGGAGCTGTTTTTT
j_gene: TRBJ2-3; v_gene: TRBV7-2; abundance: many; d_gene: TRBD2; CDR3aa: CASSLSGGGAIDTQYF; CDR3nt: TGTGCCAGCAGCCTTAGCGGGGGGGGCGCCATAGATACGCAGTATTTT
j_gene: TRBJ2-7; v_gene: TRBV7-2; abundance: .; d_gene: TRBD1; CDR3aa: CASSLVRDRTYEQYF; CDR3nt: TGTGCCAGCAGCTTAGTCCGGGACAGAACCTACGAGCAGTACTTC
j_gene: TRBJ1-2; v_gene: TRBV18; abundance: many; d_gene: .; CDR3aa: CASSPEQGGYGYTF; CDR3nt: TGTGCCAGCTCACCAGAGCAGGGTGGCTATGGCTACACCTTC
j_gene: TRBJ2-3; v_gene: TRBV5-8; abundance: many; d_gene: .; CDR3aa: CASSPRQRKDF; CDR3nt: TGTGCCAGCAGCCCCCGACAGCGGAAGGATTTT
j_gene: TRBJ1-1; v_gene: TRBV11-2; abundance: many; d_gene: .; CDR3aa: CASSLDTATEAFF; CDR3nt: TGTGCCAGCAGCTTAGACACTGCCACTGAAGCTTTCTTT
j_gene: TRBJ2-5; v_gene: TRBV7-2; abundance: many; d_gene: .; CDR3aa: CASSLVVRGPWYF; CDR3nt: TGTGCCAGCAGCTTAGTAGTACGAGGCCCGTGGTACTTC
j_gene: TRBJ2-3; v_gene: TRBV5-1; abundance: many; d_gene: .; CDR3aa: CASSSIRTSTDTQYF; CDR3nt: TGCGCCAGCAGCTCGATACGTACCAGCACAGATACGCAGTATTTT